These T cell receptor beta chains were read from a single sample in a study of identical twins. TCRdb used MiXCR to reprocess the 5' RACE reads, holding one entry per CDR3 protein. Of about 290,000 distinct CDR3 sequences in the sample, less than 9.5% are singletons; the top ten hold around 7.1%. The data were also submitted as part of a second study, on yellow fever vaccine responses in identical twins.

The source material was CD8+ T cells sorted from blood. The receptors stem from a woman between 18 and 29 years old in good health. The CDR3 runs from the conserved cysteine through the conserved F or W. The order of the fields is V gene, CDR3 length, J gene, D gene, clone size, CDR3 DNA, CDR3 protein. A D gene is named only where the DNA matches it firmly. The size of a clone is reported for some rows only, either as once, few or many, or as a class for expanded clones.

v_call: TRBV29-1
cdr3_length: 13
j_call: TRBJ2-5
d_call: NA
clone_size: NA
cdr3_nt: TGCAGCGTTGAAGAAGACACCTCAGAGACCCAGTACTTC
cdr3_aa: CSVEEDTSETQYF

v_call: TRBV4-3
cdr3_length: 15
j_call: TRBJ2-3
d_call: NA
clone_size: once
cdr3_nt: TGCGCCAGCAGCCCTGGTCTTCTCTCGCGGGATACGCAGTATTTT
cdr3_aa: CASSPGLLSRDTQYF

v_call: TRBV9
cdr3_length: 15
j_call: TRBJ2-1
d_call: TRBD2
clone_size: many
cdr3_nt: TGTGCCAGCAGCGTAGGCGCTAGCGGGGGGCATGAGCAGTTCTTC
cdr3_aa: CASSVGASGGHEQFF

v_call: TRBV15
cdr3_length: 15
j_call: TRBJ1-4
d_call: NA
clone_size: many
cdr3_nt: TGTGCCACCAGCGACACTTGGGGATTAAATGAAAAACTGTTTTTT
cdr3_aa: CATSDTWGLNEKLFF

v_call: TRBV20-1
cdr3_length: 14
j_call: TRBJ2-7
d_call: TRBD1
clone_size: few
cdr3_nt: TGCAGTGCTCTCTCGGGACAGGGTCCGTACGAGCAGTACTTC
cdr3_aa: CSALSGQGPYEQYF

v_call: TRBV4-3
cdr3_length: 14
j_call: TRBJ1-3
d_call: NA
clone_size: few
cdr3_nt: TGCGCCAGCAGCCAGGAAAGCTCTGGAAACACCATATATTTT
cdr3_aa: CASSQESSGNTIYF

v_call: TRBV29-1
cdr3_length: 13
j_call: TRBJ2-3
d_call: NA
clone_size: many
cdr3_nt: TGCAGCGTTGATGACGGGAACACAGATACGCAGTATTTT
cdr3_aa: CSVDDGNTDTQYF

v_call: TRBV24-1
cdr3_length: 13
j_call: TRBJ2-2
d_call: NA
clone_size: few
cdr3_nt: TGTGCCACCAGTGATTTGGGATCCGGGGAGCTGTTTTTT
cdr3_aa: CATSDLGSGELFF

v_call: TRBV28
cdr3_length: 14
j_call: TRBJ1-6
d_call: NA
clone_size: few
cdr3_nt: TGTGCCAGCAGTTACGGACAGTTCGGTTCACCCCTCCACTTT
cdr3_aa: CASSYGQFGSPLHF

v_call: TRBV5-1
cdr3_length: 14
j_call: TRBJ2-3
d_call: NA
clone_size: NA
cdr3_nt: TGCGCCAGCAGCTTAAGTGGGTTCTCAGATACGCAGTATTTT
cdr3_aa: CASSLSGFSDTQYF

v_call: TRBV29-1
cdr3_length: 13
j_call: TRBJ1-2
d_call: NA
clone_size: many
cdr3_nt: TGCAGCGCCGAAAACACGGCCGACTATGGCTACACCTTC
cdr3_aa: CSAENTADYGYTF

v_call: TRBV20-1
cdr3_length: 14
j_call: TRBJ2-7
d_call: TRBD1
clone_size: NA
cdr3_nt: TGCAGTGCTAACCAATGGGACAGGGGCTACGAGCAGTACTTC
cdr3_aa: CSANQWDRGYEQYF

v_call: TRBV3-1
cdr3_length: 14
j_call: TRBJ1-1
d_call: NA
clone_size: few
cdr3_nt: TGTGCCAGCAGCCTCGAGGGGGAAAACACTGAAGCTTTCTTT
cdr3_aa: CASSLEGENTEAFF

v_call: TRBV5-6
cdr3_length: 14
j_call: TRBJ2-7
d_call: NA
clone_size: many
cdr3_nt: TGTGCCAGCATTGTGGAGGAGGCCGTCTACGAGCAGTACTTC
cdr3_aa: CASIVEEAVYEQYF

v_call: TRBV5-8
cdr3_length: 15
j_call: TRBJ2-3
d_call: TRBD1
clone_size: few
cdr3_nt: TGTGCCAGCAGCTGGGGACAGGGGTTTGCAGATACGCAGTATTTT
cdr3_aa: CASSWGQGFADTQYF

v_call: TRBV20-1
cdr3_length: 14
j_call: TRBJ2-1
d_call: NA
clone_size: few
cdr3_nt: TGCAGTGCTAGAGATGCTAGTGTCTACAATGAGCAGTTCTTC
cdr3_aa: CSARDASVYNEQFF

v_call: TRBV7-2
cdr3_length: 17
j_call: TRBJ2-3
d_call: TRBD2
clone_size: NA
cdr3_nt: TGTGCCAGCAGCTTAGCGTGGACTAGCAGGAGCACAGATACGCAGTATTTT
cdr3_aa: CASSLAWTSRSTDTQYF

v_call: TRBV7-9
cdr3_length: 14
j_call: TRBJ2-7
d_call: TRBD1
clone_size: NA
cdr3_nt: TGTGCCAGCAGCCATGGGGACAGTCTCTACGAGCAGTACTTC
cdr3_aa: CASSHGDSLYEQYF

v_call: TRBV6-5
cdr3_length: 15
j_call: TRBJ2-7
d_call: TRBD2
clone_size: many
cdr3_nt: TGTGCCAGCAGTCTACGGACTAGCCCCGGGTACGAGCAGTACTTC
cdr3_aa: CASSLRTSPGYEQYF

v_call: TRBV5-1
cdr3_length: 15
j_call: TRBJ1-2
d_call: NA
clone_size: NA
cdr3_nt: TGCGCCAGCAGAGAGTCATACCAGGGCTCGCGTGGCTACACCTTC
cdr3_aa: CASRESYQGSRGYTF

v_call: TRBV28
cdr3_length: 15
j_call: TRBJ2-7
d_call: NA
clone_size: NA
cdr3_nt: TGTGCCAGCAGCCCCGCAGGGTCCCAGTCCTACGAGCAGTACTTC
cdr3_aa: CASSPAGSQSYEQYF

v_call: TRBV15
cdr3_length: 14
j_call: TRBJ2-2
d_call: TRBD1
clone_size: NA
cdr3_nt: TGTGCCACCGGACAGGGAGTTTACACCGGGGAGCTGTTTTTT
cdr3_aa: CATGQGVYTGELFF

v_call: TRBV18
cdr3_length: 14
j_call: TRBJ2-1
d_call: TRBD1
clone_size: NA
cdr3_nt: TGTGCCAGCTCCCGAGGACAGGGGTGGAATGAGCAGTTCTTC
cdr3_aa: CASSRGQGWNEQFF

v_call: TRBV28
cdr3_length: 13
j_call: TRBJ1-6
d_call: NA
clone_size: NA
cdr3_nt: TGTGCCATCCAAAACAGGGTTTCTCCACCCCTCCACTTT
cdr3_aa: CAIQNRVSPPLHF

v_call: TRBV28
cdr3_length: 15
j_call: TRBJ2-1
d_call: NA
clone_size: many
cdr3_nt: TGTGCCAGCAGTCCCAGGGACGGGTACTACAATGAGCAGTTCTTC
cdr3_aa: CASSPRDGYYNEQFF

v_call: TRBV7-6
cdr3_length: 13
j_call: TRBJ1-2
d_call: TRBD1
clone_size: NA
cdr3_nt: TGTGCCAGCAGCCCCCGGGACAGTGGGGACTACACCTTC
cdr3_aa: CASSPRDSGDYTF

v_call: TRBV5-1
cdr3_length: 15
j_call: TRBJ2-6
d_call: NA
clone_size: NA
cdr3_nt: TGCGCCAGCAGCTTGGAGGACTCTGGGGCCAACGTCCTGACTTTC
cdr3_aa: CASSLEDSGANVLTF

v_call: TRBV29-1
cdr3_length: 15
j_call: TRBJ2-7
d_call: TRBD1
clone_size: many
cdr3_nt: TGCAGCGTTGAAGATCCGGGACAGGGACCTTACGAGCAGTACTTC
cdr3_aa: CSVEDPGQGPYEQYF

v_call: TRBV7-3
cdr3_length: 14
j_call: TRBJ1-2
d_call: NA
clone_size: NA
cdr3_nt: TGTGCCAGCAGCCCCGACGGGGACGCCTATGGCTACACCTTC
cdr3_aa: CASSPDGDAYGYTF

v_call: TRBV29-1
cdr3_length: 13
j_call: TRBJ2-3
d_call: TRBD1
clone_size: many
cdr3_nt: TGCAGCGTTGTGGACAGGGTCACAGATACGCAGTATTTT
cdr3_aa: CSVVDRVTDTQYF

v_call: TRBV6-2/TRBV6-3
cdr3_length: 16
j_call: TRBJ2-1
d_call: TRBD1
clone_size: few
cdr3_nt: TGTGCCAGCAGTTACTGGGGACAGGGCCCAGACAATGAGCAGTTCTTC
cdr3_aa: CASSYWGQGPDNEQFF

v_call: TRBV4-1
cdr3_length: 13
j_call: TRBJ2-1
d_call: TRBD2
clone_size: NA
cdr3_nt: TGCGCCAGCAGCTCCGGGGGGATCAATGAGCAGTTCTTC
cdr3_aa: CASSSGGINEQFF

v_call: TRBV13
cdr3_length: 16
j_call: TRBJ2-2
d_call: NA
clone_size: few
cdr3_nt: TGTGCCAGCAGCTTCTCGGGGGCGGCGAACACCGGGGAGCTGTTTTTT
cdr3_aa: CASSFSGAANTGELFF

v_call: TRBV29-1
cdr3_length: 14
j_call: TRBJ2-7
d_call: TRBD1
clone_size: NA
cdr3_nt: TGCAGCGTTGTCGAGACAGGGGGCTTCGACGAGCAGTACTTC
cdr3_aa: CSVVETGGFDEQYF

v_call: TRBV4-1
cdr3_length: 16
j_call: TRBJ1-1
d_call: NA
clone_size: many
cdr3_nt: TGCGCCAGCAGCCAAGATCATGCGGGGCTGAACACTGAAGCTTTCTTT
cdr3_aa: CASSQDHAGLNTEAFF